This T cell receptor beta chain was sequenced during a study of cytomegalovirus exposure and HLA in healthy donors. The repertoire was sequenced with immunoSEQ multiplex PCR; TCRdb's copy has only in-frame clones and lacks some. The sample holds 150,000 or so clones, around 83% seen once. This CDR3 is 12 amino acids long. V gave up 3 bases and J gave up 5 bases, with 5 bases separating them. The germline V gene encodes CDR1 LNHDA and CDR2 SQIVND (reference sequence). The chain couples TRBV19 to TRBJ1-5; D remains ambiguous. Specimen: PBMCs. The origin of this receptor is a human donor in good health. The CDR3 nucleotides read TGTGCCAGTAGTATGTCATATCAGCCCCAGCATTTT. Amino acids: CASSMSYQPQHF.